This is a list of T cell receptor beta chains from one sample in a study of T cells in Graves' hyperthyroidism and ophthalmopathy. MiXCR, applied by TCRdb to the multiplex PCR reads, yields one record per CDR3 protein. The repertoire holds approximately 590,000 distinct CDR3 sequences, with roughly 46% as singletons. The sample was peripheral blood or thyroid tissue (not recorded which). The origin of the receptors is a woman under 30 with Graves' hyperthyroidism. Each CDR3 is given with its conserved first and last residue. A D gene is named only where the DNA matches it firmly. Expanded clones are given a class, and other clones once, few, many or no size at all.

TRBV2	TRBJ1-4	many	-	CASSESVQGLFF	TGTGCCAGCAGTGAAAGTGTACAGGGTCTGTTTTTT
TRBV5-1	TRBJ2-2	-	-	CASSLGPHANTGELFF	TGCGCCAGCAGCTTGGGACCCCACGCGAACACCGGGGAGCTGTTTTTT
TRBV6-6	TRBJ2-5	few	TRBD1	CASRLQGAETQYF	TGTGCCAGCAGGTTACAGGGGGCGGAGACCCAGTACTTC
TRBV2	TRBJ1-2	-	-	CASRATVGNGYTF	TGTGCCAGCAGGGCGACAGTGGGGAATGGCTACACCTTC
TRBV5-1	TRBJ2-7	-	-	CASSTVGTSAVYEQYF	TGCGCCAGCAGCACCGTGGGGACCTCGGCCGTCTACGAGCAGTACTTC
TRBV10-3	TRBJ1-6	-	-	CAISESRNSPLHF	TGTGCCATCAGTGAGTCTCGCAATTCACCCCTCCACTTT
TRBV7-8	TRBJ2-2	few	-	CASSLKTAEGTGELFF	TGTGCCAGCAGCTTAAAGACCGCGGAGGGCACCGGGGAGCTGTTTTTT
TRBV9	TRBJ1-1	once	-	CASSVEGGQGNTEAFF	TGTGCCAGCAGCGTAGAGGGGGGTCAGGGGAACACTGAAGCTTTCTTT
TRBV2	TRBJ1-5	-	TRBD1	CASSPRQGANQPQHF	TGTGCCAGCTCACCAAGGCAGGGGGCTAATCAGCCCCAGCATTTT
TRBV2	TRBJ2-2	many	TRBD1	CASSLRQGAGNTGELFF	TGTGCCAGCAGTTTACGACAGGGGGCAGGGAACACCGGGGAGCTGTTTTTT
TRBV5-1	TRBJ1-4	-	-	CASSVGRNRTNEKLFF	TGCGCCAGCAGCGTGGGACGGAACCGGACTAATGAAAAACTGTTTTTT
TRBV2	TRBJ2-7	-	TRBD1	CVSSDPGQGVYEQYF	TGTGTCAGCAGTGATCCTGGACAGGGGGTCTACGAGCAGTACTTC
TRBV19	TRBJ1-5	-	TRBD1	CASSSHPDRENQPQHF	TGTGCCAGTAGTTCCCACCCGGACAGGGAGAATCAGCCCCAGCATTTT
TRBV7-6	TRBJ1-1	-	-	CASRVGADRAFF	TGTGCCAGCAGAGTGGGGGCCGACAGGGCTTTCTTT
TRBV12-3/TRBV12-4	TRBJ1-1	few	TRBD1	CASWEGTALEAFF	TGTGCCAGCTGGGAGGGGACAGCCCTTGAAGCTTTCTTT
TRBV20-1	TRBJ1-5	-	-	CSARGQPGGDYSNQPQHF	TGCAGTGCTAGAGGCCAACCGGGGGGGGATTATAGCAATCAGCCCCAGCATTTT
TRBV7-7	TRBJ2-5	-	-	CASSLLAAGETQYF	TGTGCCAGCAGCTTACTAGCTGCTGGGGAGACCCAGTACTTC
TRBV14	TRBJ1-2	many	-	CASSQQARYTF	TGTGCCAGCAGCCAACAAGCGCGGTACACCTTC
TRBV19	TRBJ1-3	-	-	CASSTTLNSGNTIYF	TGTGCCAGTAGTACCACTCTCAACTCTGGAAACACCATATATTTT
TRBV6-4	TRBJ1-2	-	-	CASSDPFRQGYTF	TGTGCCAGCAGTGACCCCTTTCGACAGGGCTACACCTTC
TRBV5-1	TRBJ2-5	-	-	CASRQKLMGETQYF	TGCGCCAGCCGACAGAAGTTGATGGGTGAGACCCAGTACTTC
TRBV7-9	TRBJ1-2	-	-	CASSSFNTGMSYGYTF	TGTGCCAGCAGCTCCTTCAACACGGGGATGAGCTATGGCTACACCTTC
TRBV11-1	TRBJ2-7	once	-	CASSVQGGTVSYEQYF	TGTGCCAGCAGCGTTCAGGGCGGGACAGTCTCCTACGAGCAGTACTTC
TRBV9	TRBJ1-3	-	-	CASSKEGVVTGNTIYF	TGTGCCAGCAGCAAGGAGGGGGTAGTCACTGGAAACACCATATATTTT
TRBV7-8	TRBJ2-5	many	TRBD2	CATSGGETQYF	TGTGCCACCTCGGGGGGGGAGACCCAGTACTTC
TRBV25-1	TRBJ2-7	once	TRBD2	CGSGGYEQYF	TGTGGCAGCGGGGGATACGAGCAGTACTTC
TRBV7-9	TRBJ1-1	-	-	CASSFGFTEAFF	TGTGCCAGCAGCTTCGGGTTCACTGAAGCTTTCTTT
TRBV7-3	TRBJ1-4	few	-	CASSLGFGEKLFF	TGTGCCAGCAGCTTAGGATTCGGTGAAAAACTGTTTTTT
TRBV5-1	TRBJ1-1	few	-	CASSLAAQNTEAFF	TGCGCCAGCAGCTTGGCCGCACAGAACACTGAAGCTTTCTTT
TRBV15	TRBJ1-1	many	-	CATSSLVTEAFF	TGTGCCACCAGCAGCCTCGTTACTGAAGCTTTCTTT
TRBV15	TRBJ2-7	many	-	CATPPRVDSYEQYF	TGTGCCACCCCGCCGAGGGTGGACTCCTACGAGCAGTACTTC
TRBV7-9	TRBJ1-6	many	-	CASSSPSYNSPLHF	TGTGCCAGCAGCTCACCATCTTATAATTCACCCCTCCACTTT
TRBV2	TRBJ1-1	few	TRBD1	CASSEARDRQNTEAFF	TGTGCCAGCAGTGAAGCCAGGGACAGGCAAAACACTGAAGCTTTCTTT
TRBV29-1	TRBJ1-2	-	-	CSVEGTASYGYTF	TGCAGCGTTGAAGGGACAGCCAGCTATGGCTACACCTTC
TRBV29-1	TRBJ1-1	few	-	CSVRANTEAFF	TGCAGCGTCAGGGCGAACACTGAAGCTTTCTTT
TRBV15	TRBJ2-3	few	-	CATGTSTDTQYF	TGTGCCACCGGGACTAGCACAGATACGCAGTATTTT